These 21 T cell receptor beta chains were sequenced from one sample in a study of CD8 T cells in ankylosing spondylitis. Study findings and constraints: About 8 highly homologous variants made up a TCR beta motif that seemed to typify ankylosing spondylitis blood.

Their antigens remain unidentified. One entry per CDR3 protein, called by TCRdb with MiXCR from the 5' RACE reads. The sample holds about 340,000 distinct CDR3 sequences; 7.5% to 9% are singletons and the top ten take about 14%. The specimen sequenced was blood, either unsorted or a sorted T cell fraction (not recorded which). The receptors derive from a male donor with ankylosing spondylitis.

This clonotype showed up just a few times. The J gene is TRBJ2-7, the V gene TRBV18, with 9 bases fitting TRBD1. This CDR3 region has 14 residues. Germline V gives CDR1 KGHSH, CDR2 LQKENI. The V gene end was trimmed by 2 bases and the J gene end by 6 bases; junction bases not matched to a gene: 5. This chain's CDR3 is CASSPSMDRGEQYF. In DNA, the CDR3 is TGTGCCAGCTCACCAAGTATGGACAGGGGCGAGCAGTACTTC.

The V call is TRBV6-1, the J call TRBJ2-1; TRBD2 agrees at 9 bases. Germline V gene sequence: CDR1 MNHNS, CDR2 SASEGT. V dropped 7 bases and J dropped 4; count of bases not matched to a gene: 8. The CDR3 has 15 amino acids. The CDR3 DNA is TGTGCCAGCAACGCGGTACTAGCGGGTTACAATGAGCAGTTCTTC. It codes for CASNAVLAGYNEQFF.

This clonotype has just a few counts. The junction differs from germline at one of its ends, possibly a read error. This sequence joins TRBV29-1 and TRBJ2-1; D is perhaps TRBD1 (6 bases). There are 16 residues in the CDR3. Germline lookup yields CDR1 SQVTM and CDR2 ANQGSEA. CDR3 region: CSVEETGYLSYNEQFF. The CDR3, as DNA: TGCAGCGTGGAAGAAACAGGGTACCTTTCCTACAATGAGCAGTTCTTC.

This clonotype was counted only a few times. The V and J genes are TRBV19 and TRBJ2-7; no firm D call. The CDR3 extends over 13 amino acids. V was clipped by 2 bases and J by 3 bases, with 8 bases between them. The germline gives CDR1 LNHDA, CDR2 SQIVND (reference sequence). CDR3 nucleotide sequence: TGTGCCAGTAGTATAAACAGTAACTACGAGCAGTACTTC. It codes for CASSINSNYEQYF.

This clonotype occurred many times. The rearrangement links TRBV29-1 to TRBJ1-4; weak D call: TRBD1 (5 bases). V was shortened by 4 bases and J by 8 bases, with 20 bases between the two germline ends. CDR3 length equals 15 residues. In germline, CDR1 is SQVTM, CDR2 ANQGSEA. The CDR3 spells CSVGGSGQGVEKLFF. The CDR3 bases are TGCAGCGTTGGAGGGTCGGGGCAGGGTGTAGAAAAACTGTTTTTT.

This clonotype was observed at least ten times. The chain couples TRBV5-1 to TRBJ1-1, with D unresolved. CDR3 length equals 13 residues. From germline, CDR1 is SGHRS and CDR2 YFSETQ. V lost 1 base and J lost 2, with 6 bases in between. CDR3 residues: CASSLSDNTEAFF. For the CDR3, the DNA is TGCGCCAGCAGCTTGTCGGACAACACTGAAGCTTTCTTT.

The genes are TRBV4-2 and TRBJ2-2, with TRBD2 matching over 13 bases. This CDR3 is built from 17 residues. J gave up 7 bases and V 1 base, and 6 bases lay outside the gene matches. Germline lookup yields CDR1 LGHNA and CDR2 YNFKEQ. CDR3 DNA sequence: TGTGCCAGCAGCCAAGTTACTGGACTAGCGGGAGACGGGGAGCTGTTTTTT. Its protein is CASSQVTGLAGDGELFF.

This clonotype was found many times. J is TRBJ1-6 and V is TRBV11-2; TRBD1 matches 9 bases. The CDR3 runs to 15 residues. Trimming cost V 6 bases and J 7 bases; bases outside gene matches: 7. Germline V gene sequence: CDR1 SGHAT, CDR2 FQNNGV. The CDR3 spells CASRQNTGGNSPLHF. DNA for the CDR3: TGTGCCAGCAGACAAAACACAGGGGGCAATTCACCCCTCCACTTT.

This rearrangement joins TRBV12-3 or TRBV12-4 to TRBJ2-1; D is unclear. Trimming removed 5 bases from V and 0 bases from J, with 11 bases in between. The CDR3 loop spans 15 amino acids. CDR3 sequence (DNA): TGTGCCAGCAGTGGGCGAAATCCCTCCTACAATGAGCAGTTCTTC. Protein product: CASSGRNPSYNEQFF.

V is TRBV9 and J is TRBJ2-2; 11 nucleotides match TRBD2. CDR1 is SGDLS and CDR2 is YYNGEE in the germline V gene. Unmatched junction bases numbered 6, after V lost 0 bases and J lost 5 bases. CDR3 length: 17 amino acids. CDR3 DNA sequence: TGTGCCAGCAGCGTAGGGGTTAGCGGGAGGGAAACCGGGGAGCTGTTTTTT. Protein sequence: CASSVGVSGRETGELFF.

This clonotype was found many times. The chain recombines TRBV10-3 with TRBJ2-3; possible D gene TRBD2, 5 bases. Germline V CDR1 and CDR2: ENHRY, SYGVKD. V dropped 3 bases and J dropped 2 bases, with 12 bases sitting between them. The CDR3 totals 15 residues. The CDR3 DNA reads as TGTGCCATCAGTGATGGAGGCCCAACCACAGATACGCAGTATTTT. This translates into CAISDGGPTTDTQYF.

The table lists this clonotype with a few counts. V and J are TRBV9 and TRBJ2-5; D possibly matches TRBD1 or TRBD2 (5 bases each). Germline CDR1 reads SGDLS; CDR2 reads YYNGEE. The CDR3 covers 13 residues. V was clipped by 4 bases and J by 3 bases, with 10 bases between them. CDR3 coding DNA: TGTGCCAGCAGCAACCAGGGAGAAGAGACCCAGTACTTC. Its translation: CASSNQGEETQYF. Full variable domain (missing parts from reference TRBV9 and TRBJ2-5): DSGVTQTPKHLITATGQRVTLRCSPRSGDLSVYWYQQSLDQGLQFLIQYYNGEERAKGNILERFSAQQFPDLHSELNLSSLELGDSALYFCASSNQGEETQYFGPGTRLLVL.

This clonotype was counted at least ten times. The CDR3 spells CSVGGGSGSRTGLYEQYF. For the CDR3, the DNA is TGCAGCGTTGGAGGGGGCAGCGGATCCCGGACTGGCCTATACGAGCAGTACTTC. This chain uses TRBV29-1 with TRBJ2-7, with 7 bases identical to TRBD1. V shed 4 bases and J 4 bases; nucleotides not matched to a gene: 22. Germline V CDR1 and CDR2: SQVTM, ANQGSEA. The CDR3 contains 18 residues.

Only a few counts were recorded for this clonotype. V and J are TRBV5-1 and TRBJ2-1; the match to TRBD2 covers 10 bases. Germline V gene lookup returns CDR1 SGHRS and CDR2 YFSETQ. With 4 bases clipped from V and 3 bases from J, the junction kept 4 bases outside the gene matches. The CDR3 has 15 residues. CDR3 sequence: CASSGTSGVYNEQFF. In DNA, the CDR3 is TGCGCCAGCAGCGGCACTAGCGGGGTCTACAATGAGCAGTTCTTC.

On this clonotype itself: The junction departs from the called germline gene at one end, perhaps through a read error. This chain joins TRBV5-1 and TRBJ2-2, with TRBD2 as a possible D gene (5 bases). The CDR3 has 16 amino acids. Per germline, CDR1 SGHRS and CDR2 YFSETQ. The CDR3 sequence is CASSLGRLSSTRELFF. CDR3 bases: TGCGCCAGCAGCTTGGGTCGACTATCATCCACCCGGGAGCTGTTTTTT.

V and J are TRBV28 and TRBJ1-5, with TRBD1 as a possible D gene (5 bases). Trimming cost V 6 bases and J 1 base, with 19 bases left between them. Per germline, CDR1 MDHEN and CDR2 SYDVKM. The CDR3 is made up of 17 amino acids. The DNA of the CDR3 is TGTGCCAGCAGACGAACCGGGACGGGAGTAAGCAATCAGCCCCAGCATTTT. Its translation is CASRRTGTGVSNQPQHF.

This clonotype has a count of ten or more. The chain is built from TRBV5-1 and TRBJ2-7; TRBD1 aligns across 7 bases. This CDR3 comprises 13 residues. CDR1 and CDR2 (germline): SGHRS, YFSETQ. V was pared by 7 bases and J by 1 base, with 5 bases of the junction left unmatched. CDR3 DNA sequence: TGCGCCAGCCGGCCAGGGGGTTCCTACGAGCAGTACTTC. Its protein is CASRPGGSYEQYF.

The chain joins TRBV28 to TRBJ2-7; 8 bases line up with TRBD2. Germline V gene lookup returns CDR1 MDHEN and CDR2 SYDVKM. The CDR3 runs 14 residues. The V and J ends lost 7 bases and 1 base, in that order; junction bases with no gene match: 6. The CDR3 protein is CASTSGGVSYEQYF. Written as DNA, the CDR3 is TGTGCCAGCACCTCGGGGGGGGTTTCCTACGAGCAGTACTTC.

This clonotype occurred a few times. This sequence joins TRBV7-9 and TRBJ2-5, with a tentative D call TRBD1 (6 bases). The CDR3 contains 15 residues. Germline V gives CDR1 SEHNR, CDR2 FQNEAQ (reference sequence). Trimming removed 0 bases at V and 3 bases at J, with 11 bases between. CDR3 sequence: CASSLAAGTKETQYF. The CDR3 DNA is TGTGCCAGCAGCTTAGCAGCCGGGACAAAAGAGACCCAGTACTTC.

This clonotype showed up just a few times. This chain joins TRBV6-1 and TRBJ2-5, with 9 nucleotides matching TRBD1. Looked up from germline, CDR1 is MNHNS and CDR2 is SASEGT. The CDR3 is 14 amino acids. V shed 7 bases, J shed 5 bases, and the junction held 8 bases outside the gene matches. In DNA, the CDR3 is TGTGCCAGCACCGCGGACAGGGGCTGGGAGACCCAGTACTTC. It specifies CASTADRGWETQYF.

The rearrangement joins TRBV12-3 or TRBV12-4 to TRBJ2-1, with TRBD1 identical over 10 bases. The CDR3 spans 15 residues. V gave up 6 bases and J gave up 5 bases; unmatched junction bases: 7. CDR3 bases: TGTGCCAGCAGCCGCCCCGGGACAGGGGACAATGAGCAGTTCTTC. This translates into CASSRPGTGDNEQFF.